Listed here are 29 T cell receptor beta chains from one sample, sequenced in a study of blood T cells in healthy people across ages. PCR was performed a second time for about 7 to 11 cycles using a sample-barcoded 5' primer and a J-beta primer mix. TCRdb re-called the 5' RACE reads through MiXCR, storing one row per CDR3 protein. The data hold 660,000 or so distinct CDR3 sequences, with about 54% observed a single time. Sequenced: blood. The origin of the receptors is a man aged 60 to 69 in good health.

J is TRBJ1-5 and V is TRBV12-3 or TRBV12-4, with D tentatively TRBD1 (5 bases). The CDR3 is 12 residues long. The V end lost 6 bases, the J end lost 13 bases, and 16 bases lay between the germline ends. CDR3 amino acids: CASSHGTINQHF. The CDR3 DNA sequence: TGTGCCAGCAGCCACGGGACGATAAATCAGCATTTT.

This clonotype was counted between two and nine times. The V and J genes are TRBV7-2 and TRBJ2-7, with D uncertain. This CDR3 contains 11 residues. Per germline, CDR1 SGHTA and CDR2 FQGNSA. V lost 3 bases and J 3 bases, leaving 3 bases between the germline ends. CDR3 nucleotides: TGTGCCAGCAGCTTGTTCTACGAGCAGTACTTC. Translated: CASSLFYEQYF.

This chain connects TRBV2 to TRBJ2-5, with TRBD2 identical over 7 bases. The CDR3 extends over 13 amino acids. From germline, CDR1 is SNHLY and CDR2 FYNNEI. Trimming cost V 6 bases and J 5 bases; bases outside gene matches: 6. DNA of the CDR3: TGTGCCAGCAGGGCGGGAGTAAGGGAGACCCAGTACTTC. This sequence encodes CASRAGVRETQYF.

The rearrangement uses TRBV6-2 or TRBV6-3 and TRBJ2-3, with TRBD2 matching 9 bases. This CDR3 is built from 15 residues. CDR1 is MNHEY, CDR2 SVGEGT, per germline. V gave up 6 bases and J gave up 2 bases; unmatched junction bases: 6. The CDR3 DNA is TGTGCCAGCAGGCCAGCGGGGGGTTTCACAGATACGCAGTATTTT. Protein sequence: CASRPAGGFTDTQYF.

The rearrangement links TRBV29-1 to TRBJ1-4; 7 positions agree with TRBD1. Per germline, CDR1 SQVTM and CDR2 ANQGSEA. CDR3 length: 13 amino acids. V trimming: 1 base; J trimming: 7 bases; junction bases outside the gene matches: 3. As DNA, the CDR3 is TGCAGCGTTGAAGGGACAGGAGGTGAAAAACTGTTTTTT. It is translated as CSVEGTGGEKLFF.

The CDR3 is CASSPPLGANEKLFF. Written as DNA, the CDR3 is TGTGCCAGCAGTCCACCTCTGGGGGCTAATGAAAAACTGTTTTTT. The chain employs TRBV7-9 and TRBJ1-4; D is possibly TRBD1 (5 bases). The germline CDR1 and CDR2 sequences are SEHNR and FQNEAQ (reference sequence). V lost 6 bases to trimming and J lost 3 bases, with 14 bases between them. The CDR3 is 15 amino acids.

The chain has TRBV3-1 and TRBJ1-6, with D possibly being TRBD1 (5 bases). Trimming cost V 4 bases and J 8 bases, with 9 bases left between them. Germline V gene data show CDR1 as LGHDT and CDR2 as YNNKEL (reference sequence). The CDR3 is 13 residues long. The CDR3 spells CASSPREDSPLHF. In DNA form, the CDR3 reads TGTGCCAGCAGCCCCAGGGAGGATTCACCCCTCCACTTT.

In DNA, the CDR3 is TGTGCCACCAGTGATTATGCGGGGGGCGCGAATACGCAGTATTTT. Protein: CATSDYAGGANTQYF. The chain is built from TRBV24-1 and TRBJ2-3; the match to TRBD2 covers 8 bases. This CDR3 is built from 15 residues. Germline lookup yields CDR1 KGHDR and CDR2 SFDVKD. The J segment lost 7 bases and the V segment lost 2 bases, leaving 7 bases of the junction unmatched.

This clonotype was picked up one time. The rearrangement links TRBV28 to TRBJ1-6, with a weak D call TRBD1 (6 bases). CDR3 length: 15 amino acids. Between the trimmed V and J ends, which lost 5 bases and 12 bases, there was a span of 20 bases. Germline CDR1 MDHEN, CDR2 SYDVKM. CDR3 in amino acids: CASSEQTGATLPLHF. CDR3 nucleotides: TGTGCCAGCAGTGAACAGACAGGCGCAACCTTACCCCTCCACTTT.

The gene calls are TRBV2 and TRBJ2-4, with 14 bases lining up with TRBD2. The CDR3 is 16 amino acids. Per germline, CDR1 SNHLY and CDR2 FYNNEI. Trimming took 2 bases from V and 8 from J; bases not matched to a gene: 5. CDR3 sequence: CASSEQGTSGGYIQYF. The CDR3 nucleotides read TGTGCCAGCAGTGAACAGGGGACTAGCGGGGGCTACATTCAGTACTTC.

The rearrangement joins TRBV5-1 to TRBJ1-1, with a tentative D call TRBD1 (5 bases). The CDR3 is 12 residues long. Germline V gene data show CDR1 as SGHRS and CDR2 as YFSETQ. The ends were cut back, 3 bases at V and 6 bases at J, with 9 bases in the middle. The CDR3 sequence: CASSYQGSEAFF. The CDR3 DNA reads as TGCGCCAGCAGCTATCAGGGTTCTGAAGCTTTCTTT.

The chain uses TRBV12-3 or TRBV12-4 and TRBJ2-1; tentatively, D is TRBD1 or TRBD2 (6 bases each). V was shortened by 2 bases and J by 2 bases, with 10 bases between the two germline ends. The CDR3 contains 15 residues. The CDR3 spells CASSLPRGAYNEQFF. In nucleotides, the CDR3 is TGTGCCAGCAGTTTACCTAGGGGGGCCTACAATGAGCAGTTCTTC.

A few counts support this clonotype. At one of its ends the junction is not consistent with the germline gene, which may arise from a read error. This chain joins TRBV6-2 or TRBV6-3 and TRBJ2-1; D not resolved. Germline values: CDR1 MNHEY, CDR2 SVGEGT. The CDR3 spans 13 residues. The CDR3 coding sequence is TGTGCCACCAGTTTGGCGCTAATAGGCGAGCAGTTCTTC. As protein: CATSLALIGEQFF.

The chain couples TRBV7-9 to TRBJ2-1; TRBD1 matches 9 bases. The V gene end was trimmed by 4 bases and the J gene end by 6 bases; junction bases not matched to a gene: 4. The germline V gene encodes CDR1 SEHNR and CDR2 FQNEAQ (reference sequence). This CDR3 is built from 14 residues. CDR3 nucleotides: TGTGCCAGCAGCTATAGACAGGGGGGCAATGAGCAGTTCTTC. Protein sequence: CASSYRQGGNEQFF.

The V gene is TRBV4-1, the J gene TRBJ1-4, with 7 bases that match TRBD1. Trimming cost V 2 bases and J 10 bases; bases outside gene matches: 7. Germline CDR1 reads MGHRA; CDR2 reads YSYEKL. The CDR3 is 14 residues long. For the CDR3, the DNA is TGCGCCAGCAGCCAACAGGGGGATTCGCGAAAACTGTTTTTT. This sequence encodes CASSQQGDSRKLFF.

This chain connects TRBV29-1 to TRBJ2-5, with D possibly matching TRBD1 (5 bases). Per germline, CDR1 SQVTM and CDR2 ANQGSEA. The CDR3 is made up of 14 amino acids. Trimming removed 3 bases at V and 0 bases at J, with 11 bases between. In DNA, the CDR3 is TGCAGCGTTGACCCCTGGGGCAACCAAGAGACCCAGTACTTC. Its translation: CSVDPWGNQETQYF.

The V call is TRBV4-1, the J call TRBJ2-3, with D maybe TRBD1 (6 bases). With 0 bases removed from V and 2 bases from J, the gap between germline ends came to 12 bases. The CDR3 is 16 amino acids. The V gene's germline CDR1 is MGHRA and CDR2 YSYEKL. The CDR3 protein is CASSQDPGQNTDTQYF. DNA of the CDR3: TGCGCCAGCAGCCAAGATCCCGGACAGAACACAGATACGCAGTATTTT.

In DNA form, the CDR3 reads TGTGCCAGCTCACCGGCCCAGCGGGGGGGAAACAATGAGCAGTTCTTC. This sequence encodes CASSPAQRGGNNEQFF. This chain links TRBV18 with TRBJ2-1; 10 bases agree with TRBD2. The CDR3 loop spans 16 amino acids. Per the germline V gene, CDR1 is KGHSH and CDR2 is LQKENI. J gave up 5 bases and V 3 bases, and 7 bases lay outside the gene matches.

CDR3 sequence: CSASHRVSNQPQHF. DNA for the CDR3: TGCAGTGCTAGCCACAGGGTTAGCAATCAGCCCCAGCATTTT. The rearrangement links TRBV20-1 to TRBJ1-5, with D maybe TRBD1 (6 bases). Deletions cut 3 bases from V and 0 bases from J, with 9 bases between. The CDR3 runs 14 residues. Germline values: CDR1 DFQATT, CDR2 SNEGSKA (reference sequence).

This clonotype was found a few times. The chain uses TRBV7-2 and TRBJ2-1; no clear D. This CDR3 has 14 amino acids. CDR1 and CDR2 from the germline V gene are SGHTA and FQGNSA. Trimming left V 5 bases short and J 5 bases short, with 13 bases between. CDR3 protein: CASSPSQAHNEQFF. The CDR3 nucleotides are TGTGCCAGCAGCCCCAGTCAGGCCCACAATGAGCAGTTCTTC.

This sequence joins TRBV12-3 or TRBV12-4 and TRBJ2-2; D gene unclear. The germline V and J ends were trimmed by 6 bases and 2 bases, with 16 bases remaining between them. The CDR3 is 16 residues long. The CDR3 loop reads CASSLVRSGNTGELFF. Written as DNA, the CDR3 is TGTGCCAGCAGCCTGGTACGATCAGGAAACACCGGGGAGCTGTTTTTT.

This clonotype was observed once. The chain couples TRBV2 to TRBJ1-2; 9 nucleotides match TRBD1. Germline CDR1 reads SNHLY; CDR2 reads FYNNEI. The CDR3 has 13 residues. V lost 6 bases to trimming and J lost 3 bases; unmatched junction nucleotides: 2. The CDR3 nucleotides read TGTGCCAGCAGATGGACAGGGGACTATGGCTACACCTTC. Protein sequence: CASRWTGDYGYTF.

This clonotype came up many times. The rearrangement links TRBV6-5 to TRBJ2-1, with TRBD1 matching 7 bases. Germline loops: CDR1 MNHEY, CDR2 SVGAGI. V shed 7 bases and J 0 bases; nucleotides not matched to a gene: 6. The CDR3 totals 15 residues. In DNA form, the CDR3 reads TGTGCCAGCACCCCCGGGGACAGCTCCTACAATGAGCAGTTCTTC. Amino acid sequence: CASTPGDSSYNEQFF.

The gene calls are TRBV5-1 and TRBJ1-6, with unresolved D. CDR3 length equals 17 residues. Germline values: CDR1 SGHRS, CDR2 YFSETQ. V lost 4 bases and J lost 9, with 23 bases in between. The CDR3 spells CASSLKVATQAGSPLHF. CDR3 in DNA: TGCGCCAGCAGCCTCAAGGTGGCGACGCAGGCTGGTTCACCCCTCCACTTT.

There are a few counts of this clonotype. J is TRBJ2-5 and V is TRBV20-1; the D gene is possibly TRBD2 (6 bases). The V gene's germline CDR1 is DFQATT and CDR2 SNEGSKA (reference sequence). Between the trimmed V and J ends, which lost 1 base and 6 bases, there was a span of 18 bases. The length of the CDR3 is 15 residues. CDR3: CSARVGLEPGKTQYF. The CDR3 DNA reads as TGCAGTGCTAGAGTGGGACTGGAGCCGGGGAAGACCCAGTACTTC.

This chain uses TRBV15 with TRBJ1-2, with 8 bases aligning to TRBD1. Per germline, CDR1 LNHNV and CDR2 YYDKDF (reference sequence). V gave up 3 bases and J gave up 4 bases; unmatched junction bases: 7. The CDR3 totals 15 residues. The CDR3 is CATSSNRGVSYGYTF. The DNA of the CDR3 is TGTGCCACCAGCAGTAACAGGGGGGTGAGCTATGGCTACACCTTC.

This clonotype was detected a few times. This chain uses TRBV5-1 with TRBJ2-1; the D is unclear. The DNA end lines up better with TRBJ2-7; the J call may be wrong. The germline V gene encodes CDR1 SGHRS and CDR2 YFSETQ. The CDR3 consists of 14 residues. CDR3: CASSLDSSYNEQYF. The DNA of the CDR3 is TGCGCCAGCAGCTTGGACAGCTCCTACAATGAGCAGTACTTC.

There are a few counts of this clonotype. V and J are TRBV4-2 and TRBJ2-1, with D maybe TRBD1 (6 bases). Germline CDR1 reads LGHNA; CDR2 reads YNFKEQ. The CDR3 extends over 12 amino acids. The V end was cut by 0 bases, the J end by 14 bases, with 11 bases between. The CDR3 sequence: CASSQDRQGKFF. In DNA, the CDR3 is TGTGCCAGCAGCCAAGATCGGCAGGGGAAGTTCTTC.

This clonotype was detected only a few times. The V call is TRBV18, the J call TRBJ2-7; TRBD2 matches at 10 bases. The J call is doubtful: the DNA matches TRBJ2-5 better. The length of the CDR3 is 15 residues. Germline values: CDR1 KGHSH, CDR2 LQKENI. CDR3 nucleotide sequence: TGTGCCAGCTCCCCAAGCGGGGGGGAGAAAGAGACCCAGTACTTC. As protein: CASSPSGGEKETQYF.